The 2 T cell receptor beta chains reported below all come from one sample, sequenced in a study of blood T cell repertoires in COVID-19. Method: immunoSEQ multiplex PCR; TCRdb's copy keeps in-frame clones and lacks some. The profile shows under 250,000 clones, around 82% of them singletons. Sequencing was done on a sample of peripheral blood. The receptor set was obtained from a woman between 65 and 79 years old with acute or convalescent COVID-19.

The V call is TRBV7-9, the J call TRBJ2-7, with D perhaps TRBD1 (6 bases). CDR1 and CDR2 (germline): SEHNR, FQNEAQ (reference sequence). The V end was cut by 5 bases, the J end by 2 bases, with 16 bases between. CDR3 size: 15 residues. The CDR3 is CASSERGTSTYEQYF. DNA for the CDR3: TGTGCCAGCAGCGAAAGGGGGACATCAACCTACGAGCAGTACTTC. The variable domain in full, with the rest retrieved from reference TRBV7-9 and TRBJ2-7, is DTGVSQNPRHKITKRGQNVTFRCDPISEHNRLYWYRQTLGQGPEFLTYFQNEAQLEKSRLLSDRFSAERPKGSFSTLEIQRTEQGDSAMYLCASSERGTSTYEQYFGPGTRLTVT.

The gene calls are TRBV2 and TRBJ2-1, with 12 positions matching TRBD2. The V gene's germline CDR1 is SNHLY and CDR2 FYNNEI. Trimming cost V 7 bases and J 8 bases; bases outside gene matches: 9. CDR3 length: 15 residues. The DNA for the CDR3 is TGTGCCAGCACAGCTAGCGGGGGGGATTGGGATGAGCAGTTCTTC. Protein product: CASTASGGDWDEQFF.